This T cell receptor (beta chain) was retrieved from a study of neurological immune-mediated disorders. Study-wide results and caveats: None of the CDR3 amino acid sequences found in expanded clones was shared across subjects. This suggests that the TCR-beta repertoires were private in all groups.

From the 5' RACE reads, TCRdb called clonotypes with MiXCR, one entry per CDR3 protein. This table has 65,000 to 70,000 distinct CDR3 sequences, approximately 4.1% appearing once. This clonotype turned up a few times. The antigen remains unidentified. Without the conserved terminal phenylalanine or tryptophan, this CDR3 likely stems from a read error. The receptor was isolated from a man in his fifties or sixties with multiple sclerosis. The sequenced sample consisted of PBMCs.

For the CDR3, the DNA is TGTGCCAGCAAGGGGACTAGCGGGCAAGAGACCCAGTACAAC. It is translated as CASKGTSGQETQYN. The chain has TRBV2 and TRBJ2-5; 12 bases are shared with TRBD2. The CDR3 contains 14 residues. The germline CDR1 and CDR2 sequences are SNHLY and FYNNEI. With 7 bases clipped from V and 2 bases from J, the junction kept 2 bases outside the gene matches.